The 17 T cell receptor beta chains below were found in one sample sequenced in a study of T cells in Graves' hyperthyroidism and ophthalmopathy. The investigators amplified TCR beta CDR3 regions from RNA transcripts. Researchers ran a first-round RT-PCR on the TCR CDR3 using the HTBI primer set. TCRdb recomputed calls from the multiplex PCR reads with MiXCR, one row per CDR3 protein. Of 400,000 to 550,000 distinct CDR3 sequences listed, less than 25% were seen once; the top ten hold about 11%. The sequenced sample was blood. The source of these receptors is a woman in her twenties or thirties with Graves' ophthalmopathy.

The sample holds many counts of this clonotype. This CDR3 reads CASTRRWLGETQYF. The CDR3 nucleotides read TGTGCCAGCACCAGGCGGTGGTTAGGGGAGACCCAGTACTTC. This chain uses TRBV12-3 or TRBV12-4 with TRBJ2-5, with D unresolved. This CDR3 contains 14 residues. Trimming took off 7 bases at V and 5 bases at J, with 17 bases between the two ends.

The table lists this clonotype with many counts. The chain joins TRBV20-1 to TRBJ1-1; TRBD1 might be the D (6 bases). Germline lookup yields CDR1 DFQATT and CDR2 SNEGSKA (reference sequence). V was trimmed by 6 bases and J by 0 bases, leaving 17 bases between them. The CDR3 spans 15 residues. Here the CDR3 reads CSALSGRDMNTEAFF. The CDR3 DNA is TGCAGTGCCTTATCCGGGAGGGACATGAACACTGAAGCTTTCTTT.

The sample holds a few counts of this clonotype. The CDR3 coding sequence is TGTGCCAGCAGCTCCCTGGCTAGCGGGATCTCCCCGGCCGGGGAGCTGTTTTTT. This encodes CASSSLASGISPAGELFF. V gene TRBV11-2 combines with J gene TRBJ2-2, with 9 bases that match TRBD2. The germline V gene has CDR1 SGHAT and CDR2 FQNNGV. The CDR3 has 18 residues. Unmatched junction bases numbered 15, after V lost 4 bases and J lost 6 bases.

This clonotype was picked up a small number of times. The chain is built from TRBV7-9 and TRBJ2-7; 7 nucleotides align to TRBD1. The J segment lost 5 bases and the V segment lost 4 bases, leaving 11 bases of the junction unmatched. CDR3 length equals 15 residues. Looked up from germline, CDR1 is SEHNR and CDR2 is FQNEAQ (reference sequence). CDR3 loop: CASSSDATGYHEQYF. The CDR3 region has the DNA TGTGCCAGCAGCTCCGACGCGACAGGGTACCACGAGCAGTACTTC.

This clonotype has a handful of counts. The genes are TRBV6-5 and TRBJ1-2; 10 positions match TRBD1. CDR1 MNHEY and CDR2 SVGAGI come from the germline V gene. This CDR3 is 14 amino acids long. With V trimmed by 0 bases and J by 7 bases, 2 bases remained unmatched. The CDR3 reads CASSYSGQGSGYTF. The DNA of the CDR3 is TGTGCCAGCAGTTACTCGGGACAGGGGTCTGGCTACACCTTC.

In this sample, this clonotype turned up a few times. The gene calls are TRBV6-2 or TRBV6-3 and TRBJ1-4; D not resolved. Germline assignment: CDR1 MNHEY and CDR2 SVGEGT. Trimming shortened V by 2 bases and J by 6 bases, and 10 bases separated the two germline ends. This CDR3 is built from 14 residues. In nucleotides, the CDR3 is TGTGCCAGCAGTTACACCGGGGTGGATGAAAAACTGTTTTTT. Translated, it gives CASSYTGVDEKLFF.

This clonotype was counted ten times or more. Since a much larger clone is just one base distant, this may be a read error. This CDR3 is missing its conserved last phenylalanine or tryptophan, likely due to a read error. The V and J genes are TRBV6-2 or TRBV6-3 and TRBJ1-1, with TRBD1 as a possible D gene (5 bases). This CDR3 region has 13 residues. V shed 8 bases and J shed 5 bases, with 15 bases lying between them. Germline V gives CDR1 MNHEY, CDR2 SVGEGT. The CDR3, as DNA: TGTGCCAGCCAGACAGCTATGGGGACTGAAGCTTTCCTT. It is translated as CASQTAMGTEAFL.

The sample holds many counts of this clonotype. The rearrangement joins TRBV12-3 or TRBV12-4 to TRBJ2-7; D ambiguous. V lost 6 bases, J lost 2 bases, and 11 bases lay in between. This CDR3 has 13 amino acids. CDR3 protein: CASSPASPYEQYF. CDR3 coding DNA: TGTGCCAGCAGCCCGGCATCGCCCTACGAGCAGTACTTC.

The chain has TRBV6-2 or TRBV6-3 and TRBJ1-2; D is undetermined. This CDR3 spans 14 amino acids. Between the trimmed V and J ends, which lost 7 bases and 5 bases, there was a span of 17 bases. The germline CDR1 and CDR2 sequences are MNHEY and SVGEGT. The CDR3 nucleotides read TGTGCCAGCACCGACGATGGCTCACCATATGGCTACACCTTC. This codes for CASTDDGSPYGYTF.

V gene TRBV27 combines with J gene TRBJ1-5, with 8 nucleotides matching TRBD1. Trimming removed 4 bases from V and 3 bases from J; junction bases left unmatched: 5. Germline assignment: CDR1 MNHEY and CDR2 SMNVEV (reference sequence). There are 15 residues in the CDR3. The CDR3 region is CASSSGGSNNQPQHF. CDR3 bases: TGTGCCAGCAGTTCAGGGGGCTCGAACAATCAGCCCCAGCATTTT.

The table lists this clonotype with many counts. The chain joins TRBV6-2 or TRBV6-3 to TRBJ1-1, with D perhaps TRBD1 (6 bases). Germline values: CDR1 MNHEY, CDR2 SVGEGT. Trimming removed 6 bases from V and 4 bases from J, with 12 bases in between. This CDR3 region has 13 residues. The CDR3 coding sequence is TGTGCCAGCAGAAATGGGGGCCGCACTGAAGCTTTCTTT. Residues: CASRNGGRTEAFF.

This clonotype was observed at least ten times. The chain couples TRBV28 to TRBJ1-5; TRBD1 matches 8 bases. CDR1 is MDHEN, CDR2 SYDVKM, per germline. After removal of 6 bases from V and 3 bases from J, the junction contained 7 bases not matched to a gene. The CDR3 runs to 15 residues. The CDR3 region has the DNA TGTGCCAGCAGCCCTGGGACAGGCAACAATCAGCCCCAGCATTTT. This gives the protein CASSPGTGNNQPQHF.

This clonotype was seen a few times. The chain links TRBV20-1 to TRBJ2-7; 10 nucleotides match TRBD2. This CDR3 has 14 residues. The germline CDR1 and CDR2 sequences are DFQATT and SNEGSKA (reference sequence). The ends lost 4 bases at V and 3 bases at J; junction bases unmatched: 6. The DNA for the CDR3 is TGCAGTGCTACGACTAGCGGGCGCCTCTACGAGCAGTACTTC. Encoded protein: CSATTSGRLYEQYF.

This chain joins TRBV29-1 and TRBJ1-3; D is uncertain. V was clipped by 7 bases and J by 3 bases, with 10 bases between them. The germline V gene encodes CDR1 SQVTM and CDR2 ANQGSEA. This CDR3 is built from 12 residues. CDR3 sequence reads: CSAGGGGNTIYF. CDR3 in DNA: TGCAGCGCGGGAGGCGGTGGAAACACCATATATTTT.

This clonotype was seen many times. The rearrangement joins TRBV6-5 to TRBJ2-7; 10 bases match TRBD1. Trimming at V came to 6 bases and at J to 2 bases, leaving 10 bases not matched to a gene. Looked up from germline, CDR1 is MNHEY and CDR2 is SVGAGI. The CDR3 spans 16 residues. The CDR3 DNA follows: TGTGCCAGCAGCCCCGGGACAGGGGCTCAAGCCTACGAGCAGTACTTC. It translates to CASSPGTGAQAYEQYF.

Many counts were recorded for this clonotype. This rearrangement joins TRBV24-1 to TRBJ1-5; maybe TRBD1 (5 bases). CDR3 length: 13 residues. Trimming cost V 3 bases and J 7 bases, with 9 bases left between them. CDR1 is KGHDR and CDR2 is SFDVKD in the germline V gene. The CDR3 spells CATSDGQGQPQHF. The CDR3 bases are TGTGCCACCAGTGATGGTCAGGGCCAGCCCCAGCATTTT.

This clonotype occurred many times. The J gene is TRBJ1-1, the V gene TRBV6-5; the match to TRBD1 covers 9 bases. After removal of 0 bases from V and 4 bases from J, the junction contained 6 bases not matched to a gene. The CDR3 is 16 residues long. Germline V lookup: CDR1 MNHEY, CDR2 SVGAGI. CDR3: CASSYSMDRGVTEAFF. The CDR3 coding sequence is TGTGCCAGCAGTTACTCGATGGACAGGGGAGTCACTGAAGCTTTCTTT.